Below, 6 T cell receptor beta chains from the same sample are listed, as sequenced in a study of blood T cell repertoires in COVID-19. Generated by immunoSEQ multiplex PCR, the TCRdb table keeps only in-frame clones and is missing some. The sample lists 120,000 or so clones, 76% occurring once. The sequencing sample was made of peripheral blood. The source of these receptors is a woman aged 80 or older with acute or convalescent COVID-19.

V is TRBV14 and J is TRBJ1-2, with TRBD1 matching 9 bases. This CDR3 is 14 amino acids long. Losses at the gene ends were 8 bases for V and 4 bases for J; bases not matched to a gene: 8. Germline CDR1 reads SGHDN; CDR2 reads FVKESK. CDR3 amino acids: CASARDREFYGYTF. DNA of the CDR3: TGTGCCAGCGCTAGGGACAGGGAATTCTATGGCTACACCTTC.

CDR3 region: CASSQGTSGTYEQYF. The CDR3 DNA is TGCGCCAGCAGCCAGGGGACTAGCGGTACCTACGAGCAGTACTTC. This sequence joins TRBV4-3 and TRBJ2-7; TRBD2 aligns across 11 bases. The CDR3 consists of 15 residues. The junction had 3 bases not matched to a gene; V was cut back by 3 bases and J by 2 bases. In germline, CDR1 is LGHNA, CDR2 YSLEER.

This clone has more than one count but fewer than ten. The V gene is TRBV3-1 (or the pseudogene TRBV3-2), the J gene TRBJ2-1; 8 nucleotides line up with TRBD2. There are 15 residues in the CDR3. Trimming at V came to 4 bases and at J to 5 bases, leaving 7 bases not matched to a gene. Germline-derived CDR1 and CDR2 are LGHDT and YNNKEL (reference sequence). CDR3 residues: CASSPHYGGDNEQFF. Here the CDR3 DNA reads TGTGCCAGCAGCCCCCACTACGGGGGGGACAATGAGCAGTTCTTC.

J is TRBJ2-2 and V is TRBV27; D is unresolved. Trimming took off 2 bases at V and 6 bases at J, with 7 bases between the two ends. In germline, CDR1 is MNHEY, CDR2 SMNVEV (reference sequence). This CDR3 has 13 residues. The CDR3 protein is CASSLAVAGELFF. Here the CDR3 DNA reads TGTGCCAGCAGTTTAGCGGTGGCCGGGGAGCTGTTTTTT.

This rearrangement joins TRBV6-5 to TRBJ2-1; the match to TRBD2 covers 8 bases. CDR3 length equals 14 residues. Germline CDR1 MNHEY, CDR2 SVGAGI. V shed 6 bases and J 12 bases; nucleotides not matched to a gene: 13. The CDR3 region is CASSHPGLGSWQFF. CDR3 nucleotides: TGTGCCAGCAGCCATCCGGGACTAGGTTCTTGGCAGTTCTTC.

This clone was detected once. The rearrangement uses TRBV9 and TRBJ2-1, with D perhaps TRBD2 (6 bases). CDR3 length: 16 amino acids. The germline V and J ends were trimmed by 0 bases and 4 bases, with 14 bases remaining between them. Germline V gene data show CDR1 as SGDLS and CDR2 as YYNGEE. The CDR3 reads CASSVGGALKYNEQFF. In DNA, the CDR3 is TGTGCCAGCAGCGTAGGCGGGGCACTAAAATACAATGAGCAGTTCTTC. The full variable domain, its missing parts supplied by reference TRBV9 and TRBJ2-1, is DSGVTQTPKHLITATGQRVTLRCSPRSGDLSVYWYQQSLDQGLQFLIQYYNGEERAKGNILERFSAQQFPDLHSELNLSSLELGDSALYFCASSVGGALKYNEQFFGPGTRLTVL.